This TCR beta chain stems from a study of blood T cell repertoires in COVID-19. As for the study in general: There were acute and convalescent COVID-19 samples, and they came from the United States, Italy and Spain.

V lost 4 bases to trimming and J lost 2 bases, with 15 bases between them. This CDR3 is 16 amino acids long. Germline V CDR1 and CDR2: LGHDT, YNNKEL (reference sequence). Participants spanned ages about 18 to 90 years and resided in 20 to 30 US areas. Categorization into cohorts depended on clinical history that participants reported. Measured with immunoSEQ multiplex PCR; TCRdb has only the in-frame clones, and not every one. The data show some 130,000 clones, around 84% seen once. Sequenced: PBMCs or T cells enriched from blood (not recorded which). The rearrangement links TRBV3-1 (or the pseudogene TRBV3-2) to TRBJ2-1; D is perhaps TRBD2 (6 bases). The sequence came from a middle-aged man with acute COVID-19. The CDR3: CASSPPGVVTYNEQFF. The CDR3 bases are TGTGCCAGCAGCCCACCGGGGGTGGTGACCTACAATGAGCAGTTCTTC.